This T cell receptor (beta chain) was sequenced during a study of blood T cell repertoires in COVID-19. Study background: From T cells, B-cell-depleted T cells, or PBMCs came the material, which was cDNA or gDNA.

In this sample, this clone turned up once. In the study's own analysis: For nucleated cells, counts were estimated from reference gene primer amplification. Here immunoSEQ multiplex PCR was the method, and the copy in TCRdb shows in-frame clones only, minus some. From that table come the V and J calls and clone size; the DNA was used to work out D and trimming. There are about 66,000 clones in the sample; about 86% occur only once, and 5.5% to 8% lies in the top ten. V dropped 4 bases and J dropped 2; count of bases not matched to a gene: 3. CDR1 is LNHNV and CDR2 is YYDKDF in the germline V gene (reference sequence). This CDR3 contains 14 residues.

V is TRBV15 and J is TRBJ2-5, with 8 bases lining up with TRBD1. What was sequenced was peripheral blood. The TCR originated in a man between 45 and 60 years old with active COVID-19. CDR3 sequence: CATSMDRAQETQYF. CDR3 nucleotide sequence: TGTGCCACCAGCATGGACAGGGCTCAAGAGACCCAGTACTTC.